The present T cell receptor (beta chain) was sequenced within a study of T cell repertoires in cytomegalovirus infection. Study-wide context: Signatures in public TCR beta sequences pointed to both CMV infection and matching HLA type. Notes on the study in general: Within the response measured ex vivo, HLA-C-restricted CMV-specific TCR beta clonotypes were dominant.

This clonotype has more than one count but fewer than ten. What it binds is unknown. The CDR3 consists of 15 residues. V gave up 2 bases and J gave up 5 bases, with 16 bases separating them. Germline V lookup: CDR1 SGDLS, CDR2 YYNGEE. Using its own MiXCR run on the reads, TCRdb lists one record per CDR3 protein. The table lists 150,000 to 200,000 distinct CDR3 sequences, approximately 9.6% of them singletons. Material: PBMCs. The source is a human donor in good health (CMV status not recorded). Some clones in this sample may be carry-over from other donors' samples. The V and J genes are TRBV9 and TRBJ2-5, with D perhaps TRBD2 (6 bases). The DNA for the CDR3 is TGTGCCAGCAGCGTGCTGGAGGGAGCCGCGGAGACCCAGTACTTC. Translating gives CASSVLEGAAETQYF.